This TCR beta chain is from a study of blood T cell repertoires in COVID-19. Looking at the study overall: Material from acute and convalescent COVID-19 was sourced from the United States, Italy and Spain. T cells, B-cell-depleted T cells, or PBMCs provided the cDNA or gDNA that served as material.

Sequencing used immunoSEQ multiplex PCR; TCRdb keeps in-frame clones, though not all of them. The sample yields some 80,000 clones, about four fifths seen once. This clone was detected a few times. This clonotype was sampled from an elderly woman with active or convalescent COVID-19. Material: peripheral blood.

The CDR3 spells CAISQGAEQPQHF. CDR3 sequence (DNA): TGTGCCATCAGTCAGGGGGCGGAGCAGCCCCAGCATTTT. The rearrangement uses TRBV10-3 and TRBJ1-5; 8 bases match TRBD1. V gave up 5 bases and J gave up 7 bases; unmatched junction bases: 4. The CDR3 length is 13 residues. CDR1 and CDR2 from the germline V gene are ENHRY and SYGVKD.